The next 9 T cell receptor beta chains were all read from a single sample in a study of T cells in Graves' hyperthyroidism and ophthalmopathy. From RNA transcripts, TCR beta CDR3 regions were amplified. Using the HTBI primer set, a first-round RT-PCR was run on the TCR CDR3. TCRdb fed the multiplex PCR reads into MiXCR, producing one record per CDR3 protein. The sample consists of about 480,000 distinct CDR3 sequences, around 22% of them appearing once. Sample: blood. The receptor source for this set is a woman in her thirties with Graves' ophthalmopathy.

This clonotype was seen more than once but under ten times. V is TRBV12-5 and J is TRBJ1-5; tentative D call: TRBD1 (5 bases). The CDR3 is 14 amino acids. Germline V lookup: CDR1 LGHNT, CDR2 FRNRAP. The CDR3 loop is CASSTGSPNQPQHF. The CDR3 DNA sequence: TGTGCGAGCAGTACAGGAAGCCCCAATCAGCCCCAGCATTTT.

Note on this clonotype: The junction shows a germline mismatch at one end, possibly a read error. This chain joins TRBV6-1 and TRBJ2-4; 8 nucleotides line up with TRBD1. The germline V gene encodes CDR1 MNHNS and CDR2 SASEGT. CDR3 length equals 15 residues. The CDR3, as DNA: TGTGCCAGCAGCCCCTCCACAGGGGGTTTAAACATTAAGTACTTC. Protein product: CASSPSTGGLNIKYF.

This clonotype was observed many times. This chain links TRBV19 with TRBJ2-2, with 11 bases aligning to TRBD1. Losses at the gene ends were 5 bases for V and 4 bases for J; bases not matched to a gene: 6. The length of the CDR3 is 16 residues. Germline CDR1 LNHDA, CDR2 SQIVND (reference sequence). The CDR3 loop reads CASSYIGTGGTGELFF. For the CDR3, the DNA is TGTGCCAGTAGTTACATTGGGACAGGGGGCACCGGGGAGCTGTTTTTT.

This clonotype was observed a few times. V and J are TRBV5-1 and TRBJ1-1; perhaps TRBD1 as D (5 bases). In germline, CDR1 is SGHRS, CDR2 YFSETQ. V lost 1 base and J 6 bases, leaving 7 bases between the germline ends. CDR3 length: 12 residues. The CDR3 spells CASSLTGAEAFF. DNA for the CDR3: TGCGCCAGCAGCTTGACAGGAGCTGAAGCTTTCTTT.

This clonotype has only a few counts. This chain links TRBV3-1 with TRBJ1-5, with TRBD1 identical over 8 bases. The CDR3 is made up of 15 amino acids. Germline V gene data show CDR1 as LGHDT and CDR2 as YNNKEL (reference sequence). J was trimmed by 0 bases and V by 4 bases; bases with no gene match: 2. The CDR3 is CASSRDRSSNQPQHF. In DNA form, the CDR3 reads TGTGCCAGCAGCCGGGACAGGTCTAGCAATCAGCCCCAGCATTTT. Full variable domain (remainder filled in from reference TRBV3-1 and TRBJ1-5): DTAVSQTPKYLVTQMGNDKSIKCEQNLGHDTMYWYKQDSKKFLKIMFSYNNKELIINETVPNRFSPKSPDKAHLNLHINSLELGDSAVYFCASSRDRSSNQPQHFGDGTRLSIL.

This CDR3 reads CASPRALADNTEAFF. CDR3 nucleotides: TGTGCCAGCCCCAGGGCTTTAGCTGATAACACTGAAGCTTTCTTT. The gene calls are TRBV28 and TRBJ1-1, with D maybe TRBD1 (5 bases). CDR1 and CDR2 (germline): MDHEN, SYDVKM. V lost 8 bases, J lost 2 bases, and 18 bases lay in between. CDR3 length: 15 amino acids.

This clonotype was seen only once. The CDR3 coding sequence is TGTGCCAGCAGCTTGCACACAGGGAACTACGAGCAGTACTTC. Encoded protein: CASSLHTGNYEQYF. V gene TRBV5-6 combines with J gene TRBJ2-7, with TRBD1 as a possible D gene (6 bases). Trimming left V 1 base short and J 3 bases short, with 11 bases between. The germline CDR1 and CDR2 sequences are SGHDT and YYEEEE. The CDR3 runs 14 residues. Full variable domain (missing parts from reference TRBV5-6 and TRBJ2-7): DAGVTQSPTHLIKTRGQQVTLRCSPKSGHDTVSWYQQALGQGPQFIFQYYEEEERQRGNFPDRFSGHQFPNYSSELNVNALLLGDSALYLCASSLHTGNYEQYFGPGTRLTVT.

As regards this clonotype: A clone one base away is much larger, so this may be a read error. The J gene is TRBJ1-2, the V gene TRBV6-1, with D perhaps matching TRBD1 (6 bases). The germline gives CDR1 MNHNS, CDR2 SASEGT. The CDR3 has 14 amino acids. The CDR3 is CASRTTGPRYGYSF. In DNA, the CDR3 is TGTGCCAGCAGGACAACAGGGCCTCGCTATGGCTACAGCTTC.

This clonotype was observed many times. This chain uses TRBV29-1 with TRBJ2-7; D gene ambiguous. Trimming stripped 7 bases from V and 2 bases from J, with 12 bases between. The CDR3 runs to 12 residues. Germline values: CDR1 SQVTM, CDR2 ANQGSEA. The CDR3 reads CSACTTTYEQYF. The CDR3 DNA reads as TGCAGCGCCTGTACAACTACCTACGAGCAGTACTTC.